Below, one TCR beta chain is given with its context. Its antigen is currently unknown. The data are from a study of vaccination and CD4 T cells after COVID-19. About the study: Cells received overlapping spike peptides from SARS-CoV-2, HCoV-NL63, HCoV-OC43 and HCoV-229E as stimulation.

Treatment specified: approximately 10-day PBMC culture with coronavirus spike peptide pools or control peptides (ViraFEST assay). Collection of the unexposed donor's CD4+ T cells took place before the COVID-19 pandemic (2011-2018). After being plated at 1.5 million to 2 million per well, PBMCs were cultured with about 10 IU/ml IL-2 and approximately 9.2 ug/ml peptide pools. Sequencing of cultured CD4+ T cell DNA used the Oncomine TCR Beta short-read assay. Each CDR3 protein gets one entry after TCRdb re-called the PCR reads with MiXCR. Here the sample spans several thousand distinct CDR3 sequences, around 45% being singletons. With V trimmed by 4 bases and J by 9 bases, 6 bases remained unmatched. The CDR3 runs to 16 residues. Per germline, CDR1 SGHAT and CDR2 FQNNGV.

This receptor was obtained from a human donor in good health. This rearrangement joins TRBV11-2 to TRBJ2-1; 16 nucleotides line up with TRBD2. Sequenced: CD4+ T cells from blood, cultured in vitro. CDR3 DNA: TGTGCCAGCAGCTCGGGACTAGCGGGAGGGCAGGGTGAGCAGTTCTTC. Its translation: CASSSGLAGGQGEQFF. The whole variable domain, remainder taken from reference TRBV11-2 and TRBJ2-1, is EAGVAQSPRYKIIEKRQSVAFWCNPISGHATLYWYQQILGQGPKLLIQFQNNGVVDDSQLPKDRFSAERLKGVDSTLKIQPAKLEDSAVYLCASSSGLAGGQGEQFFGPGTRLTVL.